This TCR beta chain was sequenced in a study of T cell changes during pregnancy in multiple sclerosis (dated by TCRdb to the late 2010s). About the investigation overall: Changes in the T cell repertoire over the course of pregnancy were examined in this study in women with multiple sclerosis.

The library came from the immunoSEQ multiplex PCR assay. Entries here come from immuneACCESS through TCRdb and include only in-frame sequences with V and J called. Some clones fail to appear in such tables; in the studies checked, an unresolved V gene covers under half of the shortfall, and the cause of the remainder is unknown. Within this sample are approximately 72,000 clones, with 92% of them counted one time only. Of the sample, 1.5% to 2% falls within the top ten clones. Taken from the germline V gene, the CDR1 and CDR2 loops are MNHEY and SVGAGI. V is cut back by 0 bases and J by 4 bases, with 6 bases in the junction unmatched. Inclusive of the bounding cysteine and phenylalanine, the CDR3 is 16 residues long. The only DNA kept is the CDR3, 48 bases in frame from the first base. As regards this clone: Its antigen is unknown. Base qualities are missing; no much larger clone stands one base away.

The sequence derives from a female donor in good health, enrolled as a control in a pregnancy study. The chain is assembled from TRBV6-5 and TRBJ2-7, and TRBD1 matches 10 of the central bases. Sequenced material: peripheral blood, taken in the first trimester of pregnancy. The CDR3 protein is CASSYSRTGGRYEQYF. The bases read TGTGCCAGCAGTTACTCTCGGACAGGGGGAAGGTACGAGCAGTACTTC.